The rows below give T cell receptor beta chains drawn from one sample of a study of cytomegalovirus exposure and HLA in healthy donors. This table comes from immunoSEQ multiplex PCR, and its TCRdb copy is limited to in-frame clones, with some not included. The sample yields roughly 150,000 clones, approximately 87% seen once. The specimen was PBMCs. Receptors originate from a woman aged 25 to 39 in good health and CMV-seronegative. The CDR3 runs from the conserved cysteine through the conserved F or W. D genes are given only for firm matches. Size values are once, few and many counts, or a class for expanded clones, and some rows have none.

>TRBJ2-1|TRBV6-6|once|TRBD1
TGTGCCAGTACAGGGGATCGGAGAGAGCAGTTCTTC
CASTGDRREQFF
>TRBJ2-1|TRBV7-2|-|-
TGTGCCAGCAGCTTAGCGGGGTTCTCCTACAATGAGCAGTTCTTC
CASSLAGFSYNEQFF
>TRBJ1-5|TRBV6-6|-|TRBD1
TGTGCCAGCAGATTGGACAGGGCCCCCAATCAGCCCCAGCATTTT
CASRLDRAPNQPQHF
>TRBJ1-3|TRBV4-3|many|-
TGCGCCAGCAGCCAAGGGGCAGGGAGCGGAAACACCATATATTTT
CASSQGAGSGNTIYF
>TRBJ1-2|TRBV6-1|-|-
TGTGCCACCGGAGAGAACTATGGCTACACCTTC
CATGENYGYTF
>TRBJ2-5|TRBV27|-|TRBD1
TGTGCCAGCAGTTCTCCCCAGACAGGGATTGCGACCCAGTACTTC
CASSSPQTGIATQYF
>TRBJ2-1|TRBV7-6|-|-
TGTGCCAGCAGCTTAGTGGGAGATAACAATGAGCAGTTCTTC
CASSLVGDNNEQFF
>TRBJ2-1|TRBV19|-|TRBD1
TGTGCCAGTAGTGCACAGGGGGCGGATGAGCAGTTCTTC
CASSAQGADEQFF
>TRBJ2-7|TRBV7-2|-|TRBD1
TGTGCCAGCAGCTTAGACCGGGACAGCCTCTACGAGCAGTACTTC
CASSLDRDSLYEQYF
>TRBJ2-1|TRBV5-3|-|-
TGTGCCAGAAGCCCCGGTCGGGGGATTTACAATGAGCAGTTCTTC
CARSPGRGIYNEQFF
>TRBJ1-3|TRBV6-6|-|TRBD1
TGTGCCAGCAGTTACGCCGACAGGGGGGAAAACACCATATATTTT
CASSYADRGENTIYF
>TRBJ1-1|TRBV29-1|-|-
TGCAGCGTTGTACCAGGCAACACTGAAGCTTTCTTT
CSVVPGNTEAFF
>TRBJ2-1|TRBV2|-|-
TGTGCCAGCAACCTCCAGTTGGGGTACAATGAGCAGTTCTTC
CASNLQLGYNEQFF
>TRBJ2-1|TRBV29-1|-|TRBD2
TGCAGCGTTGAAATGTGGGAGGGCAATGAGCAGTTCTTC
CSVEMWEGNEQFF
>TRBJ2-1|TRBV9|-|-
TGTGCCAGCAGCGTAGAGGCTGGAAGCTCCTACAATGAGCAGTTCTTC
CASSVEAGSSYNEQFF
>TRBJ1-1|TRBV6-6|-|TRBD1
TGTGCCACCAAGGGGGCCCTTGAAGCTTTCTTT
CATKGALEAFF
>TRBJ2-1|TRBV29-1|-|TRBD1
TGCAGCGTTGTGGTAGGGGGCCTAGGTGAGCAGTTCTTC
CSVVVGGLGEQFF
>TRBJ2-3|TRBV10-3|-|-
TGTGCCACCACAGGGATCACAGATACGCAGTATTTT
CATTGITDTQYF
>TRBJ2-1|TRBV9|-|-
TGTGCCAGCAGCGTAGCGGGGCCCTACAATGAGCAGTTCTTC
CASSVAGPYNEQFF
>TRBJ1-4|TRBV7-6|-|-
TGTGCCAGCAGCTTAGGAGTTGCAACTAATGAAAAACTGTTTTTT
CASSLGVATNEKLFF
>TRBJ2-3|TRBV4-1|-|-
TGCGCCAGCAGCCAGAGGGAAGGAGATACGCAGTATTTT
CASSQREGDTQYF
>TRBJ1-2|TRBV6-5|-|-
TGTGCCAGCAGTTACTCCTCCGGGGTAGGCTACACCTTC
CASSYSSGVGYTF
>TRBJ2-3|TRBV11-3|-|-
TGTGCCAGCAGCTTAGGAGCAAGCACAGATACGCAGTATTTT
CASSLGASTDTQYF
>TRBJ1-5|TRBV2|-|-
TGTGCCAGCAGTGACCCGGGACGAGGCAATCAGCCCCAGCATTTT
CASSDPGRGNQPQHF